Detailed here is one T cell receptor (beta chain). This sample was included in a study of response to subunit inactivated influenza vaccine. A single record per CDR3 protein comes from TCRdb applying MiXCR to the RT-PCR reads. The top ten hold approximately 7.6% of the sample, which has roughly 710,000 distinct CDR3 sequences, 12% to 15% seen once. The CDR3 contains 12 residues. V lost 4 bases, J lost 5 bases, and 3 bases stayed unmatched. Per germline, CDR1 SQVTM and CDR2 ANQGSEA. The clonotype comes from a man aged 50 to 60 who received an inactivated influenza vaccine. V and J are TRBV29-1 and TRBJ2-5, with 8 positions matching TRBD2. This specimen consisted of PBMCs from blood, obtained about 14 days before vaccination. In DNA form, the CDR3 reads TGCAGCGTTGGGACGGGAGGGGAGACCCAGTACTTC. Protein: CSVGTGGETQYF.